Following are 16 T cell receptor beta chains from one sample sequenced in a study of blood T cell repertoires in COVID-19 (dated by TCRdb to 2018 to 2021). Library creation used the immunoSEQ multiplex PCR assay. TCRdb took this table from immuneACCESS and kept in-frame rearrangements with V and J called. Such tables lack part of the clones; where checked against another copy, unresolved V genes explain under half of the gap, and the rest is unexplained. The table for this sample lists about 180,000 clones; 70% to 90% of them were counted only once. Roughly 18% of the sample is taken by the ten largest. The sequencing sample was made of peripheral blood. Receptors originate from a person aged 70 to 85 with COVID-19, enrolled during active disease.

The CDR3 reads CASSQDAGNSNQPQHF. The CDR3 DNA follows: TGCGCCAGCAGCCAAGATGCAGGGAATAGCAATCAGCCCCAGCATTTT. The chain couples TRBV4-1 to TRBJ1-5; D is perhaps TRBD1 (5 bases). There are 16 residues in the CDR3. The germline V gene has CDR1 MGHRA and CDR2 YSYEKL. V was shortened by 0 bases and J by 0 bases, with 9 bases between the two germline ends.

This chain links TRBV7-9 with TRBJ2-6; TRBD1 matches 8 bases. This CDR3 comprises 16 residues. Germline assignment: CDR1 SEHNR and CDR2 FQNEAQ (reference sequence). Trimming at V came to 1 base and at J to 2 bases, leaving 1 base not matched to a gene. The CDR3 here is CASSLGTGPGANVLTF. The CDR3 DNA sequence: TGTGCCAGCAGCTTAGGGACAGGGCCTGGGGCCAACGTCCTGACTTTC.

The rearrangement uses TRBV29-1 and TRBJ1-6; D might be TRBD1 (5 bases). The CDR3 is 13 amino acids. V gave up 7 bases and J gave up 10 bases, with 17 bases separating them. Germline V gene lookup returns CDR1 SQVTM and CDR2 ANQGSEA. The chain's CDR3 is CSASGGWDSPLHF. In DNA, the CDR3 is TGCAGCGCATCTGGAGGGTGGGACTCACCCCTCCACTTT.

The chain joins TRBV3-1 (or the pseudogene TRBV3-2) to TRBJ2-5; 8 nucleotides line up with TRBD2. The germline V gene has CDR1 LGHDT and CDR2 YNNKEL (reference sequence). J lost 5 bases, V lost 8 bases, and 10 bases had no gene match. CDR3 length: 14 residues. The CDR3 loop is CASFRWGLGETQYF. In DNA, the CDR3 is TGTGCCAGCTTTCGATGGGGACTAGGGGAGACCCAGTACTTC.

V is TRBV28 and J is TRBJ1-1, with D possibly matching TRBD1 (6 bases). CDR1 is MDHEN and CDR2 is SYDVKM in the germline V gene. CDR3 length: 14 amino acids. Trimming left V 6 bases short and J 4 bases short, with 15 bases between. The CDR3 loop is CASRNRVGATEAFF. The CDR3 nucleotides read TGTGCCAGCAGAAACAGGGTGGGGGCCACTGAAGCTTTCTTT.

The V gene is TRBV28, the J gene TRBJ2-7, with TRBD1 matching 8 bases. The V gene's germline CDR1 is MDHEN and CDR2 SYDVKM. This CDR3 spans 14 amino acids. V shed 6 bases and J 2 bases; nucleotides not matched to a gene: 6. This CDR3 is CASSGQGGAYEQYF. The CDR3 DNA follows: TGTGCCAGCAGCGGACAGGGAGGCGCCTACGAGCAGTACTTC.

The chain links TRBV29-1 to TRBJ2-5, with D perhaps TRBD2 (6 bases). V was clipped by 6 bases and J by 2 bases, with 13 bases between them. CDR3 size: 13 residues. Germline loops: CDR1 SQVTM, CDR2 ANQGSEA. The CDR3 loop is CSVTGSGQETQYF. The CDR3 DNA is TGCAGCGTGACCGGGAGCGGGCAAGAGACCCAGTACTTC.

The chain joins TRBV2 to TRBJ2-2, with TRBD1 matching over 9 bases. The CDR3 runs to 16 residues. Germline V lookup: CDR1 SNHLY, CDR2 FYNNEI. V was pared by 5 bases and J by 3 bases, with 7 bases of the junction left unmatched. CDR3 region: CASSRNRGPDTGELFF. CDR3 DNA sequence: TGTGCCAGCAGTCGGAACAGGGGGCCGGACACCGGGGAGCTGTTTTTT.

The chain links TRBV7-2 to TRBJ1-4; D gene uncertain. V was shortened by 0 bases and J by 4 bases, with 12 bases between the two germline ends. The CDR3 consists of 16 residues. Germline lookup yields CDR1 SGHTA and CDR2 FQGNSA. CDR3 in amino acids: CASSLAVGQVNEKLFF. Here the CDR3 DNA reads TGTGCCAGCAGCTTAGCGGTTGGGCAGGTTAATGAAAAACTGTTTTTT.

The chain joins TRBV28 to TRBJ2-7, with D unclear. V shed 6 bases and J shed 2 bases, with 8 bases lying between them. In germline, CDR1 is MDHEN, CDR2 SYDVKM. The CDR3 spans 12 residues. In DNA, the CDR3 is TGTGCCAGCAGGGAACAGACCTACGAGCAGTACTTC. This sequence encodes CASREQTYEQYF.

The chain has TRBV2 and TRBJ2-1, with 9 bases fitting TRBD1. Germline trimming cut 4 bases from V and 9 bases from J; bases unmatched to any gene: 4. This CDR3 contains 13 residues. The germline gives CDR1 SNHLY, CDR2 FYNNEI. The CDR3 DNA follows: TGTGCCAGCAGTGTAAGGGACAGGGTTGAGCAGTTCTTC. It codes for CASSVRDRVEQFF.

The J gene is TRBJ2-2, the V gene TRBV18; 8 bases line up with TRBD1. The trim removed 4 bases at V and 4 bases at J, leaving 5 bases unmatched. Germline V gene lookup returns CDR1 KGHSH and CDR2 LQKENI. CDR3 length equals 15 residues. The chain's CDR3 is CASSQEQGVTGELFF. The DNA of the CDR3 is TGTGCCAGCTCACAAGAACAGGGGGTCACCGGGGAGCTGTTTTTT.

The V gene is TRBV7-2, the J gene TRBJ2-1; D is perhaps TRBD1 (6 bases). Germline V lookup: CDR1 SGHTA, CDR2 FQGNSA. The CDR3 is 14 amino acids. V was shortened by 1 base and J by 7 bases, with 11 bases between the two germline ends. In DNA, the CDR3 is TGTGCCAGCAGCTTAGTGTCAGGGGTTAATGAGCAGTTCTTC. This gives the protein CASSLVSGVNEQFF. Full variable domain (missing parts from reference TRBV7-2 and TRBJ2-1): GAGVSQSPSNKVTEKGKDVELRCDPISGHTALYWYRQSLGQGLEFLIYFQGNSAPDKSGLPSDRFSAERTGGSVSTLTIQRTQQEDSAVYLCASSLVSGVNEQFFGPGTRLTVL.

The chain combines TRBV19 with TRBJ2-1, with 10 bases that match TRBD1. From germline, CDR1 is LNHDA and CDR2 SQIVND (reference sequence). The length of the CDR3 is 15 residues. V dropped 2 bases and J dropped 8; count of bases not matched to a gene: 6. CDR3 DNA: TGTGCCAGTAGTATAAACCGGGACAGGGGTCATGAGCAGTTCTTC. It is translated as CASSINRDRGHEQFF.

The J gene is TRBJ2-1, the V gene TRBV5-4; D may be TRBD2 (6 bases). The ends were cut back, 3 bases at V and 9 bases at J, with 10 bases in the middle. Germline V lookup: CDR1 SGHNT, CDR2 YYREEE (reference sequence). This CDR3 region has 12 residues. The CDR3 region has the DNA TGTGCCAGCAGCTCTGGAGGGTCTGAGCAGTTCTTC. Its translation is CASSSGGSEQFF.

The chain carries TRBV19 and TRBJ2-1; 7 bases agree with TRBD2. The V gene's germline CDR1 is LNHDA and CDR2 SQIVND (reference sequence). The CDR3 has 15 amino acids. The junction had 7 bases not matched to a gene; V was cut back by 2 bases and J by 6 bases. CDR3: CASSISSGLRNEQFF. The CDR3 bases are TGTGCCAGTAGTATAAGCTCGGGACTACGCAATGAGCAGTTCTTC. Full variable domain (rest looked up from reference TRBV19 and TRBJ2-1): DGGITQSPKYLFRKEGQNVTLSCEQNLNHDAMYWYRQDPGQGLRLIYYSQIVNDFQKGDIAEGYSVSREKKESFPLTVTSAQKNPTAFYLCASSISSGLRNEQFFGPGTRLTVL.